These 24 T cell receptor beta chains were sequenced from one sample in a study of vaccination and CD4 T cells after COVID-19. These TCRs are of unknown antigen specificity. Sample treatment: approximately 11-day PBMC culture with coronavirus spike peptide pools or control peptides (ViraFEST assay). With the Oncomine TCR Beta short-read assay, DNA from cultured CD4+ T cells was sequenced. TCRdb reanalysed the PCR reads using MiXCR and keeps one entry per CDR3 protein. The repertoire has about 15,000 distinct CDR3 sequences, roughly 56% of them found once; the top ten carry 15% to 20%. Sequences were obtained from CD4+ T cells from blood, cultured in vitro. These receptors were collected from a human donor who had recovered from COVID-19.

This clonotype showed up just once. This chain links TRBV5-1 with TRBJ1-2; TRBD1 is a possible D gene (6 bases). This CDR3 has 14 amino acids. Germline assignment: CDR1 SGHRS and CDR2 YFSETQ. V was shortened by 1 base and J by 3 bases, with 10 bases between the two germline ends. The CDR3 sequence is CASSLTGLDYGYTF. In DNA, the CDR3 is TGCGCCAGCAGCTTGACAGGGCTTGACTATGGCTACACCTTC.

This sequence joins TRBV7-8 and TRBJ2-3; D gene ambiguous. This CDR3 spans 13 amino acids. The germline gives CDR1 SGHVS, CDR2 FQNEAQ. Between the trimmed V and J ends, which lost 5 bases and 6 bases, there was a span of 12 bases. CDR3 coding DNA: TGTGCCAGCAGCCCCGGGCGTGAGGATACGCAGTATTTT. Its protein product is CASSPGREDTQYF.

This chain joins TRBV7-2 and TRBJ2-1; D might be TRBD2 (6 bases). Germline CDR1 SGHTA, CDR2 FQGNSA. Trimming removed 0 bases at V and 3 bases at J, with 9 bases between. The CDR3 has 15 residues. CDR3 sequence reads: CASSLAKTSYNEQFF. CDR3 nucleotide sequence: TGTGCCAGCAGCTTAGCAAAGACTAGCTACAATGAGCAGTTCTTC.

V gene TRBV7-2 combines with J gene TRBJ1-6; unclear D gene. Trimming stripped 2 bases from V and 9 bases from J, with 14 bases between. CDR1 is SGHTA, CDR2 FQGNSA, per germline. The CDR3 totals 15 residues. The CDR3 region is CASSLNSGVFSPLHF. The CDR3, as DNA: TGTGCCAGCAGCTTAAACAGTGGGGTATTTTCACCCCTCCACTTT.

The gene calls are TRBV6-5 and TRBJ1-6; D is ambiguous. Germline CDR1 is MNHEY and CDR2 is SVGAGI. This CDR3 is 11 amino acids long. V dropped 3 bases and J dropped 6 bases, with 0 bases sitting between them. CDR3 amino acids: CASSYNSPLHF. The CDR3 nucleotides read TGTGCCAGCAGTTATAATTCACCCCTCCACTTT.

This sequence joins TRBV6-5 and TRBJ1-2; 8 bases line up with TRBD1. CDR3 size: 14 residues. Germline values: CDR1 MNHEY, CDR2 SVGAGI. J gave up 7 bases and V 4 bases, and 8 bases lay outside the gene matches. CDR3 sequence: CASSWDRRPGGYTF. DNA for the CDR3: TGTGCCAGCAGTTGGGACAGGCGTCCGGGTGGCTACACCTTC.

This chain links TRBV7-9 with TRBJ2-3; D is uncertain. The CDR3 consists of 13 residues. Per the germline V gene, CDR1 is SEHNR and CDR2 is FQNEAQ (reference sequence). With 5 bases removed from V and 4 bases from J, the gap between germline ends came to 10 bases. The chain's CDR3 is CASSVKNADTQYF. CDR3 nucleotides: TGTGCCAGCAGCGTAAAAAACGCAGATACGCAGTATTTT.

The chain combines TRBV7-8 with TRBJ2-7, with D hard to call. Germline assignment: CDR1 SGHVS and CDR2 FQNEAQ. This CDR3 has 13 residues. The germline V and J ends were trimmed by 1 base and 5 bases, with 9 bases remaining between them. Written as DNA, the CDR3 is TGTGCCAGCAGCTTAGTGGGGAAGGACGAGCAGTACTTC. Translated, it gives CASSLVGKDEQYF.

The gene calls are TRBV6-2 or TRBV6-3 and TRBJ2-3, with 13 bases identical to TRBD2. Germline V gene data show CDR1 as MNHEY and CDR2 as SVGEGT. The CDR3 loop spans 17 amino acids. Unmatched junction bases numbered 9, after V lost 6 bases and J lost 3 bases. CDR3 in amino acids: CASSSELAGGGTDTQYF. Written as DNA, the CDR3 is TGTGCCAGCAGCTCCGAACTAGCGGGAGGGGGAACAGATACGCAGTATTTT.

This chain joins TRBV7-2 and TRBJ2-1; possibly TRBD2 for D (6 bases). The germline gives CDR1 SGHTA, CDR2 FQGNSA. V lost 3 bases and J 5 bases, leaving 17 bases between the germline ends. This CDR3 region has 16 residues. This CDR3 is CASSFVGGMSDNEQFF. The CDR3 DNA reads as TGTGCCAGCAGCTTCGTCGGCGGGATGAGTGACAATGAGCAGTTCTTC. Using reference TRBV7-2 and TRBJ2-1 for the parts outside the CDR3, the full variable domain is GAGVSQSPSNKVTEKGKDVELRCDPISGHTALYWYRQSLGQGLEFLIYFQGNSAPDKSGLPSDRFSAERTGGSVSTLTIQRTQQEDSAVYLCASSFVGGMSDNEQFFGPGTRLTVL.

This clonotype was detected only a few times. The chain recombines TRBV19 with TRBJ1-2, with 10 bases matching TRBD1. V lost 6 bases, J lost 6 bases, and 1 base stayed unmatched. CDR1 and CDR2 from the germline V gene are LNHDA and SQIVND (reference sequence). The CDR3 has 12 amino acids. CDR3 DNA: TGTGCCAGTAGAGACAGGGGGCATGGCTACACCTTC. Translated: CASRDRGHGYTF.

This clonotype has a handful of counts. The chain links TRBV7-2 to TRBJ2-7; 8 nucleotides align to TRBD2. Germline V lookup: CDR1 SGHTA, CDR2 FQGNSA. CDR3 length equals 14 residues. The J segment lost 7 bases and the V segment lost 4 bases, leaving 9 bases of the junction unmatched. DNA for the CDR3: TGTGCCAGCAGCTGGTCCGGGACTAGAAGGGAGCAGTACTTC. Encoded protein: CASSWSGTRREQYF.

The genes are TRBV6-5 and TRBJ1-6; D is undetermined. V was trimmed by 1 base and J by 0 bases, leaving 10 bases between them. The CDR3 has 17 residues. CDR1 MNHEY and CDR2 SVGAGI come from the germline V gene. This chain's CDR3 is CASSYLQPASYNSPLHF. The CDR3 DNA reads as TGTGCCAGCAGTTACTTACAACCGGCCTCCTATAATTCACCCCTCCACTTT.

This chain joins TRBV20-1 and TRBJ2-7; D remains ambiguous. The CDR3 covers 11 residues. CDR1 is DFQATT, CDR2 SNEGSKA, per germline (reference sequence). V dropped 1 base and J dropped 8 bases, with 9 bases sitting between them. In nucleotides, the CDR3 is TGCAGTGCTAGAGGGGCTAACCAGCAGTACTTC. Its translation is CSARGANQQYF.

This sequence joins TRBV7-3 and TRBJ2-7, with D possibly being TRBD2 (5 bases). Germline V gene lookup returns CDR1 SGHTA and CDR2 FQGTGA. Trimming shortened V by 1 base and J by 6 bases, and 13 bases separated the two germline ends. The CDR3 runs to 14 residues. This CDR3 reads CASSLMASTTEQYF. The CDR3 DNA sequence: TGTGCCAGCAGCTTAATGGCTTCGACTACCGAGCAGTACTTC.

This chain joins TRBV20-1 and TRBJ1-4; a possible D gene is TRBD1 (6 bases). V lost 5 bases and J 8 bases, leaving 15 bases between the germline ends. CDR1 and CDR2 (germline): DFQATT, SNEGSKA (reference sequence). This CDR3 comprises 13 residues. CDR3 region: CSAGPRGGEKLFF. The CDR3 DNA follows: TGCAGTGCTGGTCCCAGGGGTGGAGAAAAACTGTTTTTT.

The rearrangement links TRBV7-2 to TRBJ2-7, with 7 nucleotides matching TRBD2. The CDR3 has 15 amino acids. Per the germline V gene, CDR1 is SGHTA and CDR2 is FQGNSA. J lost 0 bases, V lost 5 bases, and 7 bases had no gene match. CDR3 DNA: TGTGCCAGCAGCCCTGAGGGAGGGAGCTCCTACGAGCAGTACTTC. The encoded protein is CASSPEGGSSYEQYF.

The J gene is TRBJ1-2, the V gene TRBV7-6; 8 bases line up with TRBD1. After removal of 6 bases from V and 8 bases from J, the junction contained 8 bases not matched to a gene. The CDR3 consists of 13 residues. In germline, CDR1 is SGHVS, CDR2 FNYEAQ. The CDR3 protein is CASSSGQGLGYTF. Here the CDR3 DNA reads TGTGCCAGCAGTTCCGGACAGGGCCTAGGCTACACCTTC.

This clonotype has only a few counts. The gene calls are TRBV12-3 or TRBV12-4 and TRBJ1-6; D is undetermined. The CDR3 is 12 amino acids. The V gene lost 3 bases and the J gene lost 9 bases, with 6 bases spanning the gap. CDR3: CASSLMFSPLHF. Here the CDR3 DNA reads TGTGCCAGCAGTTTGATGTTTTCACCCCTCCACTTT.

In this sample, this clonotype turned up a few times. The rearrangement joins TRBV10-3 to TRBJ2-5, with TRBD2 matching over 15 bases. Trimming at V came to 4 bases and at J to 5 bases, leaving 5 bases not matched to a gene. CDR3 length equals 16 residues. Germline-derived CDR1 and CDR2 are ENHRY and SYGVKD. The CDR3 region has the DNA TGTGCCATCAGTGCCGGACTAGCGGGGGGGCCGGAGACCCAGTACTTC. Its translation is CAISAGLAGGPETQYF.

This chain connects TRBV7-9 to TRBJ1-5; 10 bases map to TRBD1. This CDR3 is 14 amino acids long. Germline trimming cut 3 bases from V and 5 bases from J; bases unmatched to any gene: 1. Germline lookup yields CDR1 SEHNR and CDR2 FQNEAQ (reference sequence). CDR3 coding DNA: TGTGCCAGCAGCTTCGGGACAGGGGATCAGCCCCAGCATTTT. Translated: CASSFGTGDQPQHF.

CDR3 residues: CASSTQGQGSSYEQYF. The CDR3 bases are TGTGCCAGCAGCACTCAGGGACAGGGGAGCTCCTACGAGCAGTACTTC. This sequence joins TRBV21-1 and TRBJ2-7; TRBD1 is the table's D call and was not checked against the DNA. TRBV21-1 is shown as a pseudogene. This CDR3 contains 16 residues.

The V and J genes are TRBV20-1 and TRBJ2-3; tentatively, D is TRBD1 or TRBD2 (6 bases each). CDR3 length equals 17 residues. Deletions cut 1 base from V and 6 bases from J, with 23 bases between. The V gene's germline CDR1 is DFQATT and CDR2 SNEGSKA (reference sequence). Written as DNA, the CDR3 is TGCAGTGCTAGAGGGGTAAAGGGGGGACACACGAGGGATACGCAGTATTTT. It codes for CSARGVKGGHTRDTQYF.

The chain recombines TRBV24-1 with TRBJ2-3; 7 bases are a match to TRBD2. Unmatched junction bases numbered 5, after V lost 2 bases and J lost 1 base. This CDR3 region has 16 residues. Per germline, CDR1 KGHDR and CDR2 SFDVKD. The CDR3 nucleotides read TGTGCCACCAGTGATTATCAGGGAGGGGGCACAGATACGCAGTATTTT. It codes for CATSDYQGGGTDTQYF.